This TCR beta chain was recorded in a study of blood T cell repertoires in COVID-19. Study information: The samples span acute and convalescent COVID-19 from the United States, Italy and Spain. Nucleic acid was either cDNA or gDNA, and it came from T cells, B-cell-depleted T cells, or PBMCs.

In the study's own analysis: Amplification of reference gene primers was used by the study to estimate nucleated cell counts. The table came from immunoSEQ multiplex PCR; TCRdb's copy has only in-frame clones and leaves some out. V, J and clone size reflect that table, while D and trimming were determined from the DNA. Among roughly 150,000 clones listed, over 75% were seen once. Trimming took off 6 bases at V and 10 bases at J, with 14 bases between the two ends. The CDR3 is 13 amino acids. Germline loops: CDR1 SGDLS, CDR2 YYNGEE. This TCR came from a human donor in a cohort sampled during active COVID-19. The sequenced material came from peripheral blood. This rearrangement joins TRBV9 to TRBJ1-6; D is uncertain. The CDR3 bases are TGTGCCAGCAACTCCGGGGTCAGCTCACCCCTCCACTTT. Translated: CASNSGVSSPLHF.